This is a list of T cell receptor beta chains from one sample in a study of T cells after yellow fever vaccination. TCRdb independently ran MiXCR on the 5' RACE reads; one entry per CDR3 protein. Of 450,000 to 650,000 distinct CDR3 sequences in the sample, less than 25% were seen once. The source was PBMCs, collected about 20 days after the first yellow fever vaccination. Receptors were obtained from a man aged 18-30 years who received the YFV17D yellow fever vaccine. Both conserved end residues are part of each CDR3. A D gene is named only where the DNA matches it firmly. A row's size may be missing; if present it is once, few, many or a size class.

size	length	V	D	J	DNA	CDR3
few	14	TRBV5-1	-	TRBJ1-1	TGCGCCAGCAGATACGTGGGCGGCAACACTGAAGCTTTCTTT	CASRYVGGNTEAFF
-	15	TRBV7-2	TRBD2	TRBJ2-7	TGTGCCAGCAGCTTAGTCGCTAGCGGGGTAAACGAGCAGTACTTC	CASSLVASGVNEQYF
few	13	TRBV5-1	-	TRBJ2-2	TGCGCCAGCAGCCCGAGGGTGGCCGGGGAGCTGTTTTTT	CASSPRVAGELFF
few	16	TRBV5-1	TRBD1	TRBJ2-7	TGCGCCAGCAGCGCCACTTCCGGGACAGGTACCTACGAGCAGTACTTC	CASSATSGTGTYEQYF
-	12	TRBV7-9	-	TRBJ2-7	TGTGCCAGCAGCTTATTCGTCTACGAGCAGTACTTC	CASSLFVYEQYF
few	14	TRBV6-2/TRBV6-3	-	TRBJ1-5	TGTGCCAGCAGCTTCACAGGCTTCCATCAGCCCCAGCATTTT	CASSFTGFHQPQHF
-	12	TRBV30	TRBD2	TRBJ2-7	TGTGCCTGGATAGGGAGCGGGGTCGAGCAGTACTTC	CAWIGSGVEQYF
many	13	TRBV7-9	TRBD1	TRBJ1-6	TGTGCCAGCACCAATGGACAGGGAGCACCCCTCCACTTT	CASTNGQGAPLHF
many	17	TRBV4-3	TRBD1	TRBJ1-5	TGCGCCAGCAGCCAAACACACAGGGGGCTAAACAATCAGCCCCAGCATTTT	CASSQTHRGLNNQPQHF
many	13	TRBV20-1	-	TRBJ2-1	TGCAGTGCTAGAGATCTCGACAACAATGAGCAGTTCTTC	CSARDLDNNEQFF
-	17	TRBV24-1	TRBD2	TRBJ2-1	TGTGCCACCAGTGACTCCCCCGTGGCGGGGGGAAACAATGAGCAGTTCTTC	CATSDSPVAGGNNEQFF
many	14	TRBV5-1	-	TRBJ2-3	TGCGCCAGCAGGGAACGTCCTAGCACAGATACGCAGTATTTT	CASRERPSTDTQYF
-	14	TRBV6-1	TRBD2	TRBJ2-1	TGTGCCAGCAGTCCCGGGGGGGCCTGGAATGAGCAGTTCTTC	CASSPGGAWNEQFF
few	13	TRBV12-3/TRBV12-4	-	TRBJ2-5	TGTGCCAGCAGTTTGACAGAAGAAGAGACCCAGTACTTC	CASSLTEEETQYF
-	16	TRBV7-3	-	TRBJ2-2	TGTGCCAGCAGCCCCCAGGGAATCGGGAACACCGGGGAGCTGTTTTTT	CASSPQGIGNTGELFF
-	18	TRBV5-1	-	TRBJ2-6	TGCGCCAGCAGCTTGTATGGCGGGCCAGCGGCCGGGGCCAACGTCCTGACTTTC	CASSLYGGPAAGANVLTF
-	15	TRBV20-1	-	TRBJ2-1	TGCAGTGCAGGGGGGGAGCGGAGCTCCTACAATGAGCAGTTCTTC	CSAGGERSSYNEQFF
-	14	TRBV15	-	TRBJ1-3	TGTGCCACCAGCAGTTTGAGCTCTGGAAACACCATATATTTT	CATSSLSSGNTIYF
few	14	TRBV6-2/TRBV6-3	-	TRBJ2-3	TGTGCCAGCAGTTACGGAGGCGGGCCAGATACGCAGTATTTT	CASSYGGGPDTQYF
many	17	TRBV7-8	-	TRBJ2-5	TGTGCCAGCAGCTTAGCGATACGGAGGGGGGGGCGTGGGACCCAGTACTTC	CASSLAIRRGGRGTQYF
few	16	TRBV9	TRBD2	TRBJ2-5	TGTGCCAGCAGCGTAGATGAGACAGCGGGGAGGGGGACCCAGTACTTC	CASSVDETAGRGTQYF
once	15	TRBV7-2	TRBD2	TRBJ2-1	TGTGCCAGCAGCTTACTTGGGACTACAAACAATGAGCAGTTCTTC	CASSLLGTTNNEQFF
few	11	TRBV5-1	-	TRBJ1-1	TGCGCCAGCAGGGAGGACACTGAAGCTTTCTTT	CASREDTEAFF
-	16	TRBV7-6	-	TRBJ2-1	TGTGCCAGCAGCTTAGGTTTCGGGGGGCAGGGAAATGAGCAGTTCTTC	CASSLGFGGQGNEQFF
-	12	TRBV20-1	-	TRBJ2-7	TGCAGTGCTAGAGAAGGGACCTACGAGCAGTACTTC	CSAREGTYEQYF
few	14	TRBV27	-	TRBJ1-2	TGTGCCAGCAGCCCTCAGGGAAATAACTATGGCTACACCTTC	CASSPQGNNYGYTF
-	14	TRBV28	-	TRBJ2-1	TGTGCCAGCAGTTGGGATAGCGATTACAATGAGCAGTTCTTC	CASSWDSDYNEQFF
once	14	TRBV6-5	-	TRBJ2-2	TGTGCCAGCAGTTACTCCAGGAACACCGGGGAGCTGTTTTTT	CASSYSRNTGELFF
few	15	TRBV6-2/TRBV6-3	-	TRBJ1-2	TGTGCCAGCAGTTACTCGACGCCCCCGGACTATGGCTACACCTTC	CASSYSTPPDYGYTF
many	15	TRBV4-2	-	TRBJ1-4	TGTGCCAGCAGCCAAGATCCGACCTCTCTCGAAAAACTGTTTTTT	CASSQDPTSLEKLFF
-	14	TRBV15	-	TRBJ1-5	TGTGCCACCTATCAGGGTCATGGCAATCAGCCCCAGCATTTT	CATYQGHGNQPQHF
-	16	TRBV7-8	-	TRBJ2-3	TGTGCCAGCAGCTTACTCAGGGCAGGGGACACAGATACGCAGTATTTT	CASSLLRAGDTDTQYF
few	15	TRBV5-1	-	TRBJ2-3	TGCGCCAGCAGCCAAGGGGCGGGGAGCACAGATACGCAGTATTTT	CASSQGAGSTDTQYF
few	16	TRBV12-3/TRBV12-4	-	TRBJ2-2	TGTGCCAGCAGCCAAGAGGGGGGGTCGAACACCGGGGAGCTGTTTTTT	CASSQEGGSNTGELFF
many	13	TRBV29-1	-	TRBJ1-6	TGCAGCGTGGGGGCAGATAGAAATTCACCCCTCCACTTT	CSVGADRNSPLHF
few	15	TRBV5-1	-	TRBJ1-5	TGCGCCAGCAGCCGGGACGGTGCTCCGAATCAGCCCCAGCATTTT	CASSRDGAPNQPQHF
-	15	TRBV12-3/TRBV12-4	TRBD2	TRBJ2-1	TGTGCCAGCAGTTGGGGGACTAGCGGATACAATGAGCAGTTCTTC	CASSWGTSGYNEQFF
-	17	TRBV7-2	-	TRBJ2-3	TGTGCCAGCAGCTTAGCTTACGGTCCATACAGCACAGATACGCAGTATTTT	CASSLAYGPYSTDTQYF
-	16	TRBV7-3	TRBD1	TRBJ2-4	TGTGCCAGCAGTACCTCCGGGACAGGGACCAAAAACATTCAGTACTTC	CASSTSGTGTKNIQYF